The entry below gives a single T cell receptor beta chain sequence along with its context. The antigen is unknown. This sample stems from a study of T cell responses to AZD1222 COVID-19 vaccine. Study-level results: Donors skewed white British and female; clonal diversity was possibly underestimated. Among AZD1222 vaccinees, only six were seropositive at baseline.

The V and J ends lost 5 bases and 4 bases, in that order; junction bases with no gene match: 8. This CDR3 has 15 residues. CDR1 is SEHNR, CDR2 FQNEAQ, per germline (reference sequence). Libraries were prepared by immunoSEQ multiplex PCR; TCRdb keeps only in-frame clonotypes and omits some of them. Of about 120,000 clones in the sample, around 90% are singletons; the top ten hold approximately 2.8%. The V gene is TRBV7-9, the J gene TRBJ2-5; 9 bases align to TRBD1. The starting material was peripheral blood, obtained on day 0 of AZD1222 vaccination. This sequence originates from an adult in good health. The chain's CDR3 is CASSARDRVRETQYF. The CDR3 coding sequence is TGTGCCAGCAGCGCCCGGGACAGGGTGAGAGAGACCCAGTACTTC.